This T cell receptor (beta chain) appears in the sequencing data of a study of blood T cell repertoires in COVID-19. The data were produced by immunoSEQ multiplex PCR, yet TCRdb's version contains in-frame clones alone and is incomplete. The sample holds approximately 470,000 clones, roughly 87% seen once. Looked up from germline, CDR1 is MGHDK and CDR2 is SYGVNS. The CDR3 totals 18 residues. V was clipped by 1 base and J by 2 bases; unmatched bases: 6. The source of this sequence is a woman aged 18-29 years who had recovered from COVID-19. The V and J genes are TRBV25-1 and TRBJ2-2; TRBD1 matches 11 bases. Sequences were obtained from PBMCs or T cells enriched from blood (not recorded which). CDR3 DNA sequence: TGTGCCAGCAGTGAATCTTGGACAGGGGGCGTAAACACCGGGGAGCTGTTTTTT. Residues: CASSESWTGGVNTGELFF.